These T cell receptor beta chains were read from a single sample in a study of T cells in Graves' hyperthyroidism and ophthalmopathy. Each CDR3 protein is one row after TCRdb ran MiXCR on the multiplex PCR reads. This sample has 410,000 or so distinct CDR3 sequences; roughly 15% occur once, and the top ten carry over 10%. Sequencing was done on a sample of blood. The receptors were sampled from a man between 18 and 29 years old with Graves' ophthalmopathy. CDR3s include the opening cysteine and the closing phenylalanine or tryptophan. The order of the fields is V gene, clone size, J gene, D gene, CDR3 DNA, CDR3 protein. D genes are given only for firm matches. Rows give clone size only sometimes, using once, few, many, or a class for an expanded clone.

v_gene: TRBV29-1
abundance: many
j_gene: TRBJ2-1
d_gene: .
CDR3nt: TGCAGCGTGAGATACGGGATTAGCTCCTACAATGAGCAGTTCTTC
CDR3aa: CSVRYGISSYNEQFF

v_gene: TRBV7-2
abundance: many
j_gene: TRBJ2-7
d_gene: .
CDR3nt: TGTGCCAGCAGCTATACCGGGACTCGCTCCTACGAGCAGTACTTC
CDR3aa: CASSYTGTRSYEQYF

v_gene: TRBV6-1
abundance: many
j_gene: TRBJ2-1
d_gene: TRBD2
CDR3nt: TGTGCCAGCACCGGACCCAGCGGGAGCACAAACAATGAGCAGTTCTTC
CDR3aa: CASTGPSGSTNNEQFF

v_gene: TRBV6-1
abundance: .
j_gene: TRBJ2-3
d_gene: TRBD1
CDR3nt: TGTGCCAGCAAAAGGACAGGATCCACAGATACGCAGTATTTT
CDR3aa: CASKRTGSTDTQYF

v_gene: TRBV30
abundance: .
j_gene: TRBJ1-3
d_gene: .
CDR3nt: TGTGCCTGGAGTGTAAGCAACGAAGGAAACACCATATATTTT
CDR3aa: CAWSVSNEGNTIYF

v_gene: TRBV7-9
abundance: .
j_gene: TRBJ2-1
d_gene: TRBD1
CDR3nt: TGTGCCAGCAGCTCTGGGACAGCACTATACAATGAGCAGTTCTTC
CDR3aa: CASSSGTALYNEQFF

v_gene: TRBV5-5
abundance: many
j_gene: TRBJ2-3
d_gene: .
CDR3nt: TGTGCCAGCAGCTTGGGGCGCCTTCGGCAGGAAGATACGCAGTATTTT
CDR3aa: CASSLGRLRQEDTQYF

v_gene: TRBV6-2/TRBV6-3
abundance: many
j_gene: TRBJ1-4
d_gene: .
CDR3nt: TGTGCCAGCAGTTACCTGGAGGACCCCGGAAAACTGTTTTTT
CDR3aa: CASSYLEDPGKLFF

v_gene: TRBV3-1
abundance: many
j_gene: TRBJ2-6
d_gene: .
CDR3nt: TGTGCCAGCAGCCACGAAGAGGGCCAGGCTTACTCTGGGGCCAACGTCCTGACTTTC
CDR3aa: CASSHEEGQAYSGANVLTF

v_gene: TRBV19
abundance: few
j_gene: TRBJ2-7
d_gene: TRBD1
CDR3nt: TGTGCCAGTAGTATTTGGACAGGGCCAAGCGAGCAGTACTTC
CDR3aa: CASSIWTGPSEQYF

v_gene: TRBV7-6
abundance: few
j_gene: TRBJ1-2
d_gene: .
CDR3nt: TGTGCCAGCAGCTTAGAAGGGGTTTGGTATGGCTACACCTTC
CDR3aa: CASSLEGVWYGYTF

v_gene: TRBV20-1
abundance: many
j_gene: TRBJ2-7
d_gene: .
CDR3nt: TGCAGTGCTGGACAGTCCTACGAAGAGCAGTACTTC
CDR3aa: CSAGQSYEEQYF

v_gene: TRBV12-5
abundance: few
j_gene: TRBJ1-6
d_gene: .
CDR3nt: TGTGCTAGTGGTTTGGGGGGTCCGTCACCCCTCCACTTT
CDR3aa: CASGLGGPSPLHF

v_gene: TRBV3-1
abundance: few
j_gene: TRBJ2-2
d_gene: .
CDR3nt: TGTGCCAGCAGCCAAGAACCAGGCACCGGGGAGCTGTTTTTT
CDR3aa: CASSQEPGTGELFF

v_gene: TRBV11-2
abundance: many
j_gene: TRBJ2-7
d_gene: .
CDR3nt: TGTGCCAGCAGCTCCCAACAGGGATCCTACGAGCAGTACTTC
CDR3aa: CASSSQQGSYEQYF

v_gene: TRBV14
abundance: .
j_gene: TRBJ2-7
d_gene: TRBD1
CDR3nt: TGTGCCAGCAGCCAAACCGGGACAGGAGGTTACGAGCAGTACTTC
CDR3aa: CASSQTGTGGYEQYF

v_gene: TRBV5-1
abundance: many
j_gene: TRBJ1-1
d_gene: .
CDR3nt: TGCGCCAGCAGCTCGGGCCCCGGGAACACTGAAGCTTTCTTT
CDR3aa: CASSSGPGNTEAFF

v_gene: TRBV7-2
abundance: many
j_gene: TRBJ2-5
d_gene: .
CDR3nt: TGTGCCAGCAGCTCCGGGGGCCTGCCGGAGACCCAGTACTTC
CDR3aa: CASSSGGLPETQYF

v_gene: TRBV7-9
abundance: many
j_gene: TRBJ1-2
d_gene: .
CDR3nt: TGTGCCAGCAGCTTAGCACGGGTGGAAGGTGGCTACACCTTC
CDR3aa: CASSLARVEGGYTF

v_gene: TRBV20-1
abundance: many
j_gene: TRBJ1-3
d_gene: .
CDR3nt: TGCAGTGCTACCGGAGGAGGGATGGACACCATATATTTT
CDR3aa: CSATGGGMDTIYF

v_gene: TRBV6-2/TRBV6-3
abundance: few
j_gene: TRBJ1-1
d_gene: .
CDR3nt: TGTGCCAGCAGTTACTCGAATATGGCTGAAGCTTTCTTT
CDR3aa: CASSYSNMAEAFF

v_gene: TRBV20-1
abundance: many
j_gene: TRBJ2-1
d_gene: TRBD1
CDR3nt: TGCAGTGCTAGGGCGGCCCGGGACAGCTACAATGAGCAGTTCTTC
CDR3aa: CSARAARDSYNEQFF

v_gene: TRBV7-9
abundance: many
j_gene: TRBJ2-7
d_gene: .
CDR3nt: TGTGCCAGCAGAGACGTTTTGTCCTACGAGCAGTACTTC
CDR3aa: CASRDVLSYEQYF

v_gene: TRBV5-5
abundance: few
j_gene: TRBJ2-2
d_gene: TRBD1
CDR3nt: TGTGCCAGCAGCTTTCCCCCGGGACAGGGGATTAGGGAGCTGTTTTTT
CDR3aa: CASSFPPGQGIRELFF

v_gene: TRBV6-1
abundance: few
j_gene: TRBJ2-5
d_gene: TRBD1
CDR3nt: TGTGCCAGCAGTGAACCAGGGGGAGATGAGACCCAGTACTTC
CDR3aa: CASSEPGGDETQYF

v_gene: TRBV18
abundance: few
j_gene: TRBJ2-5
d_gene: .
CDR3nt: TGTGCCAGCTCCGAGCAACACAGGGAGACCCAGTACTTC
CDR3aa: CASSEQHRETQYF

v_gene: TRBV28
abundance: many
j_gene: TRBJ1-1
d_gene: .
CDR3nt: TGTGCCAGCAGTGAAAGGTCTTTTATCCGTGGGGACACAATGAACACTGAAGCTTTCTTT
CDR3aa: CASSERSFIRGDTMNTEAFF

v_gene: TRBV20-1
abundance: .
j_gene: TRBJ2-2
d_gene: .
CDR3nt: TGCAGTGCTGGACCCGGGGAGCTGTTTTTT
CDR3aa: CSAGPGELFF

v_gene: TRBV25-1
abundance: .
j_gene: TRBJ2-5
d_gene: .
CDR3nt: TGTGCCAGCAGTGAATACCAACAAGGGGTACGGGAAGAGACCCAGTACTTC
CDR3aa: CASSEYQQGVREETQYF